Reported below is one T cell receptor beta chain. This entry comes from a study of blood T cells in healthy people across ages. With a J-beta primer mix and a sample-barcoded 5' primer, a second PCR ran about 7 to 12 cycles. A minimum of 2.5 million CDR3-containing paired-end reads was obtained for each sample. From the 5' RACE reads, TCRdb called clonotypes with MiXCR, one entry per CDR3 protein. The sample lists about 720,000 distinct CDR3 sequences; about 25% were seen once. Germline V CDR1 and CDR2: SEHNR, FQNEAQ (reference sequence). Trimming left V 3 bases short and J 5 bases short, with 13 bases between. The CDR3 spans 14 residues. These data were likewise used in another study, on T cells of mothers and their children. That source notes: In this cohort, donors were a few healthy Caucasian mothers plus their six children.

The origin of this receptor is a boy younger than 18 in good health. The sequenced sample consisted of blood. The V and J genes are TRBV7-9 and TRBJ2-5; no definite D call. The CDR3 coding sequence is TGTGCCAGCAGCTTTCAGGCGGCTGGGGAGACCCAGTACTTC. It is translated as CASSFQAAGETQYF.